The source of this TCR beta chain is a study of shared clonotypes between healthy human individuals. Study findings and constraints: Blood alone was sampled, and tissue repertoires likely differ.

The V gene lost 2 bases and the J gene lost 6 bases, with 10 bases spanning the gap. CDR3 size: 13 residues. Germline-derived CDR1 and CDR2 are MNHEY and SVGAGI. In the case of this clone: The antigen remains undetermined.

Per sorted-subset replicate PCR, input was roughly 200 ng DNA, representing around 29,000 T cell genomes. Profiled with immunoSEQ multiplex PCR; TCRdb holds only in-frame clones, not every one. The sample records about 2 million clones, roughly 94% being singletons. Recent acute infections and vaccinations were absent in the healthy HIV-negative adult donors. The rearrangement links TRBV6-5 to TRBJ1-1; D is perhaps TRBD1 (5 bases). The receptor was isolated from a young man in good health. Sequencing was carried out using naive CD4+ T cells sorted from blood. Sample subset: CD45RA+ positively selected. CDR3 region: CASSYPGRAEAFF. In DNA form, the CDR3 reads TGTGCCAGCAGTTACCCAGGGCGCGCTGAAGCTTTCTTT.